The 29 T cell receptor beta chains below come from one sample, sequenced in a study of OX40 agonist ivuxolimab in advanced cancers. Clones were sequenced by immunoSEQ multiplex PCR, and TCRdb holds only the in-frame ones, with some missing. The table has about 69,000 clones, approximately 80% seen once. The sample consisted of CD4+ or CD8+ T cells sorted from blood, taken in a trial of the OX40 agonist ivuxolimab. These receptors came from an adult with an advanced solid tumor such as melanoma, head and neck, liver or kidney cancer.

The V call is TRBV5-1, the J call TRBJ2-7; perhaps TRBD2 as D (5 bases). Germline CDR1 reads SGHRS; CDR2 reads YFSETQ. V lost 0 bases and J 9 bases, leaving 10 bases between the germline ends. The CDR3 covers 12 residues. The DNA for the CDR3 is TGCGCCAGCAGCTTGGTGGGAGAAGGGCAGTACTTC. Amino acid sequence: CASSLVGEGQYF.

CDR3 residues: CATSTLGLDKHTEAFF. Here the CDR3 DNA reads TGTGCCACCAGCACCCTTGGCCTCGACAAGCACACTGAAGCTTTCTTT. This chain links TRBV15 with TRBJ1-1, with D unclear. This CDR3 comprises 16 residues. V was trimmed by 4 bases and J by 3 bases, leaving 18 bases between them. CDR1 is LNHNV, CDR2 YYDKDF, per germline (reference sequence).

This clone was observed a handful of times. The rearrangement links TRBV27 to TRBJ2-2; D not certain. Germline values: CDR1 MNHEY, CDR2 SMNVEV (reference sequence). Trimming took off 5 bases at V and 1 base at J, with 8 bases between the two ends. The CDR3 length is 14 residues. This CDR3 reads CASSPQRNTGELFF. CDR3 DNA sequence: TGTGCCAGCAGTCCCCAAAGGAACACCGGGGAGCTGTTTTTT.

The V and J genes are TRBV5-4 and TRBJ2-3; 9 bases are a match to TRBD2. The J segment lost 4 bases and the V segment lost 4 bases, leaving 10 bases of the junction unmatched. The CDR3 runs to 16 residues. Germline CDR1 and CDR2: SGHNT and YYREEE (reference sequence). Here the CDR3 reads CASSRTSGRSADTQYF. The CDR3 DNA follows: TGTGCCAGCAGCCGTACTAGCGGGCGGAGCGCAGATACGCAGTATTTT. The full variable domain, with the rest looked up from reference TRBV5-4 and TRBJ2-3, is ETGVTQSPTHLIKTRGQQVTLRCSSQSGHNTVSWYQQALGQGPQFIFQYYREEENGRGNFPPRFSGLQFPNYSSELNVNALELDDSALYLCASSRTSGRSADTQYFGPGTRLTVL.

The genes are TRBV9 and TRBJ2-2; D is possibly TRBD1 (5 bases). This CDR3 comprises 16 residues. CDR1 and CDR2 (germline): SGDLS, YYNGEE. Trimming stripped 0 bases from V and 0 bases from J, with 9 bases between. CDR3 sequence: CASSVVARANTGELFF. Written as DNA, the CDR3 is TGTGCCAGCAGCGTAGTAGCCAGGGCGAACACCGGGGAGCTGTTTTTT.

This clone was observed once. The gene calls are TRBV28 and TRBJ1-5; tentative D call: TRBD1 (5 bases). This CDR3 region has 14 residues. CDR1 is MDHEN, CDR2 SYDVKM, per germline. V lost 2 bases and J lost 9, with 14 bases in between. The CDR3: CASSLPVPRGPQHF. The DNA of the CDR3 is TGTGCCAGCAGTTTACCCGTCCCGAGGGGGCCCCAGCATTTT.

V is TRBV5-4 and J is TRBJ2-6; no reliable D call. The CDR3 has 16 amino acids. Deletions cut 4 bases from V and 0 bases from J, with 11 bases between. Germline V gene data show CDR1 as SGHNT and CDR2 as YYREEE (reference sequence). The CDR3: CASSRGQDSGANVLTF. The CDR3, as DNA: TGTGCCAGCAGCCGTGGTCAGGACTCTGGGGCCAACGTCCTGACTTTC.

The genes are TRBV5-4 and TRBJ2-2; TRBD2 matches 7 bases. From germline, CDR1 is SGHNT and CDR2 YYREEE (reference sequence). This CDR3 has 16 amino acids. The junction had 13 bases not matched to a gene; V was cut back by 6 bases and J by 5 bases. CDR3 protein: CASTFGGGRGTGELFF. The CDR3 nucleotides are TGTGCCAGCACTTTCGGTGGCGGGAGAGGGACCGGGGAGCTGTTTTTT.

The CDR3 DNA follows: TGTGCCAGTATGACAGACTCTGGGGCCAACGTCCTGACTTTC. It is translated as CASMTDSGANVLTF. The rearrangement links TRBV19 to TRBJ2-6; D might be TRBD1 (5 bases). V was cut by 7 bases and J by 0 bases, with 7 bases left in between. Germline V gene lookup returns CDR1 LNHDA and CDR2 SQIVND (reference sequence). This CDR3 has 14 residues.

J is TRBJ2-2 and V is TRBV30, with 8 bases that match TRBD1. J lost 5 bases, V lost 4 bases, and 9 bases had no gene match. CDR1 and CDR2 (germline): GTSNPN, SVGIG (reference sequence). The CDR3 has 15 amino acids. DNA for the CDR3: TGTGCCTGGACCCGGGGCAGGGGGCGAACCGGGGAGCTGTTTTTT. Its translation is CAWTRGRGRTGELFF.

To note about this clone: Other DNA sequences in the same sample also yield this CDR3. The chain uses TRBV5-4 and TRBJ2-7, with D tentatively TRBD1 (6 bases). Per germline, CDR1 SGHNT and CDR2 YYREEE (reference sequence). The V gene lost 1 base and the J gene lost 2 bases, with 7 bases spanning the gap. CDR3 length: 13 amino acids. CDR3 in DNA: TGTGCCAGCAGCTTGCAGGGGACCTACGAGCAGTACTTC. It encodes CASSLQGTYEQYF.

The chain combines TRBV7-9 with TRBJ2-1, with 14 bases identical to TRBD2. There are 16 residues in the CDR3. V lost 5 bases and J lost 8; bases outside the gene matches: 8. Germline-derived CDR1 and CDR2 are SEHNR and FQNEAQ (reference sequence). The CDR3 sequence: CASSPKGLAGGYEQFF. CDR3 nucleotides: TGTGCCAGCAGCCCGAAAGGACTAGCGGGAGGCTATGAGCAGTTCTTC.

This rearrangement joins TRBV5-1 to TRBJ2-1; 11 bases match TRBD2. Per germline, CDR1 SGHRS and CDR2 YFSETQ. After removal of 6 bases from V and 5 bases from J, the junction contained 7 bases not matched to a gene. The CDR3 has 15 amino acids. The CDR3 loop is CASILGLAGNNEQFF. CDR3 DNA: TGCGCCAGCATCCTAGGACTAGCGGGCAACAATGAGCAGTTCTTC. Full variable domain (remainder filled in from reference TRBV5-1 and TRBJ2-1): KAGVTQTPRYLIKTRGQQVTLSCSPISGHRSVSWYQQTPGQGLQFLFEYFSETQRNKGNFPGRFSGRQFSNSRSEMNVSTLELGDSALYLCASILGLAGNNEQFFGPGTRLTVL.

The V call is TRBV29-1, the J call TRBJ1-1; D possibly corresponds to TRBD1 (6 bases). Germline CDR1 is SQVTM and CDR2 is ANQGSEA. CDR3 length equals 14 residues. The V gene lost 3 bases and the J gene lost 0 bases, with 11 bases spanning the gap. The CDR3 reads CSVDGGGMNTEAFF. In nucleotides, the CDR3 is TGCAGCGTTGATGGGGGGGGCATGAACACTGAAGCTTTCTTT.

The chain couples TRBV6-1 to TRBJ1-4; D possibly corresponds to TRBD1 (6 bases). Germline CDR1 is MNHNS and CDR2 is SASEGT. The CDR3 consists of 14 residues. V lost 7 bases and J lost 4, with 13 bases in between. This CDR3 reads CASITGGGNEKLFF. The CDR3 nucleotides are TGTGCCAGCATCACGGGAGGGGGTAATGAAAAACTGTTTTTT.

V and J are TRBV5-1 and TRBJ2-5; D is possibly TRBD1 (6 bases). V shed 4 bases and J shed 5 bases, with 21 bases lying between them. Per germline, CDR1 SGHRS and CDR2 YFSETQ. The CDR3 has 16 residues. The CDR3 nucleotides are TGCGCCAGCAGCCCAACCGGGACACCTAACCGGGAGACCCAGTACTTC. This gives the protein CASSPTGTPNRETQYF.

The chain has TRBV2 and TRBJ1-1; D gene ambiguous. Per germline, CDR1 SNHLY and CDR2 FYNNEI. This CDR3 spans 15 amino acids. The germline V and J ends were trimmed by 3 bases and 1 base, with 12 bases remaining between them. CDR3 loop: CASSEGPQKNTEAFF. CDR3 DNA sequence: TGTGCCAGCAGTGAGGGTCCGCAGAAGAACACTGAAGCTTTCTTT.

The genes are TRBV7-9 and TRBJ1-1, with unresolved D. The CDR3 runs to 14 residues. The V end was cut by 7 bases, the J end by 1 base, with 13 bases between. The V gene's germline CDR1 is SEHNR and CDR2 FQNEAQ (reference sequence). The CDR3 sequence is CASKAGLQNTEAFF. The CDR3 nucleotides read TGTGCCAGCAAAGCCGGACTTCAGAACACTGAAGCTTTCTTT.

The chain links TRBV6-5 to TRBJ2-3; D gene uncertain. V gave up 3 bases and J gave up 7 bases, with 17 bases separating them. The CDR3 length is 15 residues. Germline CDR1 is MNHEY and CDR2 is SVGAGI. CDR3: CASSYEVGGPYTQYF. The CDR3 DNA sequence: TGTGCCAGCAGTTATGAGGTGGGCGGCCCCTATACGCAGTATTTT.

In the case of this clone: This same CDR3 is encoded by further DNA sequences in the sample. The J gene is TRBJ2-5, the V gene TRBV5-1, with 8 bases identical to TRBD2. Germline assignment: CDR1 SGHRS and CDR2 YFSETQ. Losses at the gene ends were 1 base for V and 1 base for J; bases not matched to a gene: 0. The CDR3 is 14 residues long. CDR3 protein: CASSLTSGQETQYF. The CDR3 region has the DNA TGCGCCAGCAGCTTGACTAGCGGCCAAGAGACCCAGTACTTC.

V and J are TRBV6-5 and TRBJ2-5, with D possibly matching TRBD2 (5 bases). This CDR3 is built from 16 residues. V lost 3 bases, J lost 2 bases, and 16 bases lay in between. Germline values: CDR1 MNHEY, CDR2 SVGAGI. CDR3 coding DNA: TGTGCCAGCAGTTATCTCCTCGGGGTCGGGCAAGAGACCCAGTACTTC. Protein sequence: CASSYLLGVGQETQYF.

This chain uses TRBV4-1 with TRBJ2-1, with a weak D call TRBD2 (6 bases). This CDR3 region has 16 residues. The germline V gene encodes CDR1 MGHRA and CDR2 YSYEKL. The germline V and J ends were trimmed by 1 base and 1 base, with 11 bases remaining between them. The CDR3 DNA reads as TGCGCCAGCAGCCAAGCAGTTGCGGGGTCCTACAATGAGCAGTTCTTC. It codes for CASSQAVAGSYNEQFF.

The V gene is TRBV25-1, the J gene TRBJ2-5; 7 positions agree with TRBD1. With V trimmed by 5 bases and J by 4 bases, 7 bases remained unmatched. The CDR3 spans 14 residues. Germline lookup yields CDR1 MGHDK and CDR2 SYGVNS. CDR3 in amino acids: CASSTHRGAETQYF. CDR3 nucleotides: TGTGCCAGCAGTACCCACAGGGGTGCAGAGACCCAGTACTTC. The full variable domain, rest sourced from reference TRBV25-1 and TRBJ2-5, is EADIYQTPRYLVIGTGKKITLECSQTMGHDKMYWYQQDPGMELHLIHYSYGVNSTEKGDLSSESTVSRIRTEHFPLTLESARPSHTSQYLCASSTHRGAETQYFGPGTRLLVL.

V is TRBV27 and J is TRBJ2-1, with D unresolved. V was pared by 5 bases and J by 4 bases, with 12 bases between. Germline V CDR1 and CDR2: MNHEY, SMNVEV (reference sequence). The CDR3 loop spans 14 amino acids. The CDR3 bases are TGTGCCAGCAGTAAAGAAGGGTCATACAATGAGCAGTTCTTC. This sequence encodes CASSKEGSYNEQFF.

The sample holds a few counts of this clone. V usage is TRBV28 and J usage is TRBJ1-5; D uncertain. CDR3 length: 12 residues. With 5 bases removed from V and 16 bases from J, the gap between germline ends came to 18 bases. Per germline, CDR1 MDHEN and CDR2 SYDVKM. CDR3 sequence reads: CASSPPGILYHF. The DNA of the CDR3 is TGTGCCAGCAGTCCTCCGGGAATCCTCTACCATTTT.

This clone was recorded only once. The chain carries TRBV5-4 and TRBJ1-2; D call uncertain. V lost 0 bases to trimming and J lost 8 bases, with 11 bases between them. CDR1 SGHNT and CDR2 YYREEE come from the germline V gene (reference sequence). The CDR3 sequence is 13 residues long. The CDR3 DNA sequence: TGTGCCAGCAGCTTGGGCGGCAGAACCGGCTACACCTTC. This encodes CASSLGGRTGYTF.

V usage is TRBV18 and J usage is TRBJ2-3, with 8 bases lining up with TRBD2. CDR1 is KGHSH, CDR2 LQKENI, per germline. V lost 1 base to trimming and J lost 6 bases; unmatched junction nucleotides: 6. The CDR3 totals 15 residues. As DNA, the CDR3 is TGTGCCAGCTCACCACTCCAGCGGGAGTCGGATACGCAGTATTTT. This gives the protein CASSPLQRESDTQYF.

This chain connects TRBV27 to TRBJ1-2; perhaps TRBD1 as D (5 bases). The V gene lost 2 bases and the J gene lost 4 bases, with 14 bases spanning the gap. Germline V gene lookup returns CDR1 MNHEY and CDR2 SMNVEV (reference sequence). CDR3 size: 15 residues. CDR3 loop: CASSLAGNPSYGYTF. The CDR3 region has the DNA TGTGCCAGCAGTTTAGCAGGGAATCCGTCCTATGGCTACACCTTC.

V is TRBV7-3 and J is TRBJ2-3; D might be TRBD2 (7 bases). Germline V gives CDR1 SGHTA, CDR2 FQGTGA. Trimming took off 1 base at V and 13 bases at J, with 15 bases between the two ends. The CDR3 is 13 amino acids. CDR3 nucleotides: TGTGCCAGCAGCTTAAGTGTGGGGGGGCCAAAGTATTTT. Residues: CASSLSVGGPKYF. The complete variable domain, with remaining parts taken from reference TRBV7-3 and TRBJ2-3, reads GAGVSQTPSNKVTEKGKYVELRCDPISGHTALYWYRQSLGQGPEFLIYFQGTGAADDSGLPNDRFFAVRPEGSVSTLKIQRTERGDSAVYLCASSLSVGGPKYFGPGTRLTVL.